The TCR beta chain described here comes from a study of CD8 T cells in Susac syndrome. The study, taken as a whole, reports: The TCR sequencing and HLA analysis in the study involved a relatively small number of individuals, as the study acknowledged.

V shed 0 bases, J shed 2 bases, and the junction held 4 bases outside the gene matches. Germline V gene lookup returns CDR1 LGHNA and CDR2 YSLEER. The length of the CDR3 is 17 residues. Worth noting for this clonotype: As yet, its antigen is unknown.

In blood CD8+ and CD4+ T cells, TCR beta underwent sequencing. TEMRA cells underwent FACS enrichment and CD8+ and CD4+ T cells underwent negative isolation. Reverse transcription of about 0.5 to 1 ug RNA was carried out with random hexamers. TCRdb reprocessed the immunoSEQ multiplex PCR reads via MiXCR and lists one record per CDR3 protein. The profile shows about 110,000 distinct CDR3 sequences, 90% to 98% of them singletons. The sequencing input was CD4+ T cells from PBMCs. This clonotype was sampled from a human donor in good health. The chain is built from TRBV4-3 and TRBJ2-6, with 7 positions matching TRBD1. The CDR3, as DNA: TGCGCCAGCAGCCAAGATCAAGACAGGGCTGGGGCCAACGTCCTGACTTTC. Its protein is CASSQDQDRAGANVLTF.